This paragraph reports one T cell receptor beta chain. Its antigen remains unknown. A read error may produce the germline difference seen at one junction end. TCRdb independently ran MiXCR on the 5' RACE reads; one entry per CDR3 protein. The sample lists tens of thousands of distinct CDR3 sequences, more than 6.5% seen once, with 37% in the top ten. This specimen comes from a study of T cells after yellow fever vaccination. Findings and limits, study-wide: Weaker overall, the secondary response nonetheless peaked faster (day 5 versus 15). Abundant clonotypes from the bulk population could contaminate FACS-sorted repertoires.

The length of the CDR3 is 15 residues. The germline V gene has CDR1 WNHNN and CDR2 SYGVQD (reference sequence). Specimen: CD8+ T cells sorted from PBMCs, collected approximately 47 days after the first yellow fever vaccination. The chain combines TRBV10-1 with TRBJ2-1; a possible D gene is TRBD1 (6 bases). This sequence was found in a man between 18 and 35 years old who received the YFV17D yellow fever vaccine. The DNA of the CDR3 is TGCGCCAGTAGTGAGTACAGGGTGCGCCTCAATGAGCAGTTCTTC. This gives the protein CASSEYRVRLNEQFF.